This TCR beta chain was recovered during a study of blood T cells in healthy people across ages. Germline-derived CDR1 and CDR2 are LNHNV and YYDKDF (reference sequence). The CDR3 extends over 14 amino acids. The V end lost 11 bases, the J end lost 2 bases, and 17 bases lay between the germline ends. It was with a sample-barcoded 5' primer and a J-beta primer mix that a second PCR of roughly 7 to 12 cycles was run. TCRdb redid the calling of the 5' RACE reads with MiXCR, one entry per CDR3 protein. The sample shows roughly 680,000 distinct CDR3 sequences, 52% of them seen only once. This chain uses TRBV15 with TRBJ2-3; the D gene is possibly TRBD2 (6 bases). The sequenced material came from blood. The receptor was isolated from a woman over 75 in good health. The CDR3 DNA is TGTGCCGCGGCAAGGGCGGGGCTCACAGATACGCAGTATTTT. This sequence encodes CAAARAGLTDTQYF. The full variable domain, its missing parts supplied by reference TRBV15 and TRBJ2-3, is DAMVIQNPRYQVTQFGKPVTLSCSQTLNHNVMYWYQQKSSQAPKLLFHYYDKDFNNEADTPDNFQSRRPNTSFCFLDIRSPGLGDTAMYLCAAARAGLTDTQYFGPGTRLTVL.